Sequencing of this T cell receptor (beta chain) was carried out in a study of blood T cell repertoires in COVID-19. CDR1 is MDHEN, CDR2 SYDVKM, per germline. This CDR3 is built from 15 residues. The J segment lost 4 bases and the V segment lost 6 bases, leaving 8 bases of the junction unmatched. Authors' analysis steps: Reference gene primer amplification gave nucleated cell count estimates. Profiling relied on immunoSEQ multiplex PCR, and the TCRdb table lists in-frame clones only, not all of them. V and J calls and clone size follow that table, whereas D and trimming were derived from the DNA. The table lists about 240,000 clones, about four fifths of them singletons, with roughly 3.2% in the top ten.

V and J are TRBV28 and TRBJ1-4, with 7 nucleotides matching TRBD1. What was sequenced was peripheral blood. This clonotype originated in a woman between 18 and 30 years old with acute or convalescent COVID-19. This CDR3 is CASSPEGQLNEKLFF. CDR3 in DNA: TGTGCCAGCAGCCCGGAGGGACAGCTTAATGAAAAACTGTTTTTT.